A selection of T cell receptor beta chains follows, all from one sample in a study of blood T cell repertoires in COVID-19. Data came from immunoSEQ multiplex PCR; TCRdb stores just in-frame clones and leaves some out. The repertoire holds approximately 52,000 clones, with roughly 87% as singletons. Sequenced: peripheral blood. These receptor sequences come from a man aged 60-69 years with active COVID-19. The CDR3 runs from the conserved cysteine through the conserved F or W. The D gene is left open where the match is weak. Some rows have no size entry. The others give once, few or many, or a class for an expanded clone.

clone_size	j_call	v_call	d_call	cdr3_aa	cdr3_nt
NA	TRBJ2-6	TRBV14	NA	CASSQERGAFSGANVLTF	TGTGCCAGCAGCCAAGAACGGGGGGCATTCTCTGGGGCCAACGTCCTGACTTTC
NA	TRBJ2-7	TRBV5-1	TRBD1	CASSPYSTGKGSEQYF	TGCGCCAGCAGCCCTTACTCGACAGGGAAAGGGTCCGAGCAGTACTTC
NA	TRBJ1-2	TRBV5-1	TRBD1	CANSLGLGQADYGYTF	TGCGCCAACAGCTTGGGTCTAGGACAGGCCGACTATGGCTACACCTTC
NA	TRBJ2-1	TRBV7-9	TRBD2	CASTWGGGYNEQFF	TGTGCCAGCACCTGGGGCGGGGGGTACAATGAGCAGTTCTTC
NA	TRBJ2-7	TRBV10-1	TRBD2	CASSDRVIRRERYEQYF	TGCGCCAGCAGTGACAGAGTCATAAGGCGGGAGCGGTACGAGCAGTACTTC
NA	TRBJ2-7	TRBV2	NA	CASRTNRDVYEQYF	TGTGCCAGCAGAACAAACAGGGACGTCTACGAGCAGTACTTC
NA	TRBJ2-5	TRBV7-9	NA	CASSLDPGYGQETQYF	TGTGCCAGCAGCTTAGACCCAGGGTATGGACAAGAGACCCAGTACTTC
NA	TRBJ2-1	TRBV27	TRBD2	CASSPTGTNHEQFF	TGTGCCAGCAGTCCGACCGGGACTAATCATGAGCAGTTCTTC
NA	TRBJ2-3	TRBV7-8	TRBD2	CASSSTSGRPADTQYF	TGTGCCAGCAGCTCGACTAGCGGGAGGCCTGCAGATACGCAGTATTTT
NA	TRBJ2-5	TRBV28	TRBD1	CASSSVDRGYQETQYF	TGTGCCAGCAGTTCGGTAGACAGGGGATACCAAGAGACCCAGTACTTC
NA	TRBJ2-7	TRBV7-2	TRBD2	CASSLGASGNSYEQYF	TGTGCCAGCAGCTTAGGGGCTAGCGGAAACTCCTACGAGCAGTACTTC
NA	TRBJ2-5	TRBV12-3/TRBV12-4	NA	CASSSTGLETQYF	TGTGCCAGCAGTTCTACAGGGTTAGAGACCCAGTACTTC
NA	TRBJ2-1	TRBV9	TRBD1	CASSVTGGLSYNEQFF	TGTGCCAGCAGCGTGACAGGGGGTTTGTCCTACAATGAGCAGTTCTTC
NA	TRBJ2-1	TRBV7-2	NA	CASSPAAGRSEQFF	TGTGCCAGCAGCCCCGCCGCGGGAAGGAGTGAGCAGTTCTTC
NA	TRBJ2-3	TRBV7-2	NA	CASSYPSSANTDTQYF	TGTGCCAGCAGCTATCCCTCCAGCGCGAACACAGATACGCAGTATTTT
NA	TRBJ2-7	TRBV18	TRBD2	CASSPRASGSVYEQYF	TGTGCCAGCTCACCCCGAGCTAGCGGGAGTGTCTACGAGCAGTACTTC
NA	TRBJ2-6	TRBV5-5	NA	CASSLWAGSGANVLTF	TGTGCCAGCAGCTTGTGGGCGGGCTCTGGGGCCAACGTCCTGACTTTC
NA	TRBJ2-7	TRBV27	TRBD1	CASSSYRGRHYEQYF	TGTGCCAGCAGTTCATACAGGGGGCGACACTACGAGCAGTACTTC
NA	TRBJ1-1	TRBV11-2	NA	CASSLGDRSAEAFF	TGTGCCAGCAGCTTAGGTGACAGGAGCGCTGAAGCTTTCTTT
NA	TRBJ1-2	TRBV10-3	NA	CAISESAYYGYTF	TGTGCCATCAGTGAGTCGGCATACTATGGCTACACCTTC
NA	TRBJ2-7	TRBV9	TRBD2	CASSVREWGGPYEQYF	TGTGCCAGCAGCGTACGGGAGTGGGGAGGGCCATACGAGCAGTACTTC
NA	TRBJ2-1	TRBV4-3	TRBD1	CASSQALGTVIYNEQFF	TGCGCCAGCAGCCAAGCCTTGGGGACAGTTATCTACAATGAGCAGTTCTTC
NA	TRBJ2-3	TRBV6-4	NA	CASSTSAGSDTQYF	TGTGCCAGCAGTACGAGCGCGGGGTCAGATACGCAGTATTTT
NA	TRBJ1-4	TRBV6-5	TRBD1	CASRTGGVWNEKLFF	TGTGCCAGCAGGACAGGGGGCGTGTGGAATGAAAAACTGTTTTTT
NA	TRBJ2-4	TRBV3-1/TRBV3-2	TRBD2	CASSLATSGRGKNIQYF	TGTGCCAGCAGCCTCGCCACTAGCGGGAGGGGCAAAAACATTCAGTACTTC
NA	TRBJ1-1	TRBV28	NA	CASSLRQLTEAFF	TGTGCCAGCAGTTTAAGACAGCTCACTGAAGCTTTCTTT
NA	TRBJ2-1	TRBV4-3	TRBD2	CASSQGLAAYNEQFF	TGCGCCAGCAGCCAAGGGCTAGCGGCCTACAATGAGCAGTTCTTC
once	TRBJ2-3	TRBV7-8	TRBD1	CASSPGTDSTDTQYF	TGTGCCAGCAGCCCAGGGACAGATAGCACAGATACGCAGTATTTT
NA	TRBJ1-1	TRBV6-2/TRBV6-3	NA	CASSSGGQGNTEAFF	TGTGCCAGCAGTTCCGGGGGGCAAGGGAACACTGAAGCTTTCTTT
NA	TRBJ2-1	TRBV27	NA	CASSLRGSSSNEQFF	TGTGCCAGCAGTTTACGGGGGAGTTCTAGCAATGAGCAGTTCTTC
NA	TRBJ2-5	TRBV7-8	TRBD2	CASGVAGVYQETQYF	TGTGCCAGCGGCGTAGCGGGCGTGTACCAAGAGACCCAGTACTTC
NA	TRBJ2-7	TRBV18	TRBD2	CASSPIAGGSYEQYF	TGTGCCAGCTCACCTATCGCGGGGGGGAGTTACGAGCAGTACTTC
few	TRBJ1-2	TRBV27	TRBD1	CASSVDRARRYGYTF	TGTGCCAGCAGTGTAGACAGGGCCCGGCGATATGGCTACACCTTC